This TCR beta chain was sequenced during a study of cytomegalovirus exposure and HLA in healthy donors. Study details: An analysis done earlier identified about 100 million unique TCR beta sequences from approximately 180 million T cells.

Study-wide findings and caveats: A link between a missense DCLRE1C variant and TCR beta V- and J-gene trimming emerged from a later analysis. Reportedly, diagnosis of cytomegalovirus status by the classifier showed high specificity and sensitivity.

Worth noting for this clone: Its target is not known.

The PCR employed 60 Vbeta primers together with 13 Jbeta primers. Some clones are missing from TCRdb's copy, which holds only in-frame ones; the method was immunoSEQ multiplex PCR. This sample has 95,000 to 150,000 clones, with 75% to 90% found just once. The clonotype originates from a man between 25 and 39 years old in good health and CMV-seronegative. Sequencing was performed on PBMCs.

The CDR3 sequence: CASSLARQGRNTDTQYF. The CDR3 DNA is TGTGCCAGCAGCTTAGCCCGACAGGGGCGGAACACAGATACGCAGTATTTT. V and J are TRBV7-2 and TRBJ2-3, with 8 bases fitting TRBD1. V dropped 0 bases and J dropped 2; count of bases not matched to a gene: 7. Germline V lookup: CDR1 SGHTA, CDR2 FQGNSA. There are 17 residues in the CDR3.